Following are 28 T cell receptor beta chains from one sample sequenced in a study of blood T cells in healthy people across ages. Alongside a J-beta primer mix, a sample-barcoded 5' primer served in a second PCR lasting about 7 to 12 cycles. From the 5' RACE reads, TCRdb called clonotypes with MiXCR, one entry per CDR3 protein. The sample consists of more than 800,000 distinct CDR3 sequences, 25% to 35% of them appearing once. The sequenced material came from blood. All receptors derive from a woman older than 75 in good health.

V gene TRBV20-1 combines with J gene TRBJ1-5; TRBD1 might be the D (6 bases). The CDR3 is 15 amino acids. In germline, CDR1 is DFQATT, CDR2 SNEGSKA (reference sequence). Trimming cost V 3 bases and J 4 bases, with 16 bases left between them. CDR3 nucleotides: TGCAGTGCTAGGGTGGGGCCGGGGGCAAATCAGCCCCAGCATTTT. Translation gives CSARVGPGANQPQHF.

This clonotype was found many times. As DNA, the CDR3 is TGCGCCAGCAGCCCTGCCGGGACAGGGGGATTTCAAGAGCAGTTCTTC. Protein product: CASSPAGTGGFQEQFF. J is TRBJ2-1 and V is TRBV5-1; 11 bases match TRBD1. With V trimmed by 4 bases and J by 10 bases, 13 bases remained unmatched. Per germline, CDR1 SGHRS and CDR2 YFSETQ. This CDR3 region has 16 residues.

This clonotype was counted a few times. The chain links TRBV20-1 to TRBJ1-1; 7 bases align to TRBD1. The CDR3 runs 13 residues. J lost 0 bases, V lost 4 bases, and 2 bases had no gene match. Germline V CDR1 and CDR2: DFQATT, SNEGSKA (reference sequence). CDR3 in amino acids: CSANRGMNTEAFF. The CDR3 nucleotides read TGCAGTGCTAACAGGGGTATGAACACTGAAGCTTTCTTT.

This clonotype was counted ten times or more. The chain links TRBV30 to TRBJ2-3; 8 bases line up with TRBD2. V shed 1 base, J shed 2 bases, and the junction held 5 bases outside the gene matches. Germline lookup yields CDR1 GTSNPN and CDR2 SVGIG (reference sequence). The CDR3 extends over 15 amino acids. CDR3 residues: CAWSGSGGITDTQYF. CDR3 nucleotides: TGTGCCTGGAGTGGCTCGGGGGGGATCACAGATACGCAGTATTTT. Variable domain in full (rest from reference TRBV30 and TRBJ2-3): SQTIHQWPATLVQPVGSPLSLECTVEGTSNPNLYWYRQAAGRGLQLLFYSVGIGQISSEVPQNLSASRPQDRQFILSSKKLLLSDSGFYLCAWSGSGGITDTQYFGPGTRLTVL.

As concerns this clonotype: Mismatch with germline at one junction end may stem from a read error. This chain links TRBV12-3 or TRBV12-4 with TRBJ1-1; no clear D gene. CDR3 size: 13 residues. The CDR3 DNA reads TGTGCCGGCAGTTTACGTCAGAACACTGAAGCTTTCTTT. Its protein is CAGSLRQNTEAFF.

The rearrangement joins TRBV7-8 to TRBJ2-1; D is perhaps TRBD1 or TRBD2 (5 bases each). Trimming took 6 bases from V and 9 from J, leaving 27 bases between them. The CDR3 runs to 17 residues. Germline lookup yields CDR1 SGHVS and CDR2 FQNEAQ. Written as DNA, the CDR3 is TGTGCCAGCAGACACAAGCCAGTGGGAGTAGGGACCGGTGAGCAGTTCTTC. Translated: CASRHKPVGVGTGEQFF.

This clonotype has more than one count but fewer than ten. The DNA of the CDR3 is TGTGCCAGCAGCGAAGCTAGCGGGGGGGCGGCAGATACGCAGTATTTT. This sequence encodes CASSEASGGAADTQYF. The chain carries TRBV7-2 and TRBJ2-3; 12 nucleotides match TRBD2. The CDR3 is 16 amino acids. V lost 5 bases to trimming and J lost 4 bases; unmatched junction nucleotides: 7. The germline CDR1 and CDR2 sequences are SGHTA and FQGNSA.

This clonotype was found a few times. Given a much more abundant clone one base away, this may be a read error. CDR3 nucleotide sequence: TGCAGTGCTAGTGCGGGAGCTGGGGCCAAAAACATTCAGTACTTC. Its translation is CSASAGAGAKNIQYF. This chain uses TRBV20-1 with TRBJ2-4; 7 nucleotides match TRBD2. The CDR3 spans 15 residues. After removal of 3 bases from V and 1 base from J, the junction contained 6 bases not matched to a gene. Germline loops: CDR1 DFQATT, CDR2 SNEGSKA (reference sequence).

A remark on this clonotype: Possible read error: a much larger clone is one base away. V and J are TRBV25-1 and TRBJ2-1; 8 bases align to TRBD2. Looked up from germline, CDR1 is MGHDK and CDR2 is SYGVNS. The CDR3 sequence is 14 residues long. The J segment lost 7 bases and the V segment lost 6 bases, leaving 8 bases of the junction unmatched. DNA for the CDR3: TGTGCCAGCAGATCAGCGGGGGCGGCGAATGAGCAGTTCTTC. The encoded protein is CASRSAGAANEQFF.

This clonotype was counted only a few times. The V gene is TRBV20-1, the J gene TRBJ2-7; possibly TRBD1 for D (6 bases). The CDR3 spans 14 residues. Trimming pared 3 bases from V and 5 bases from J, leaving 17 bases between. CDR1 and CDR2 from the germline V gene are DFQATT and SNEGSKA (reference sequence). This CDR3 reads CSARASGAKHEQYF. The DNA for the CDR3 is TGCAGTGCTAGGGCCTCAGGGGCCAAGCACGAGCAGTACTTC.

This clonotype was seen repeatedly, ten times or more. The chain joins TRBV6-5 to TRBJ2-4, with TRBD2 as a possible D gene (5 bases). V was clipped by 4 bases and J by 4 bases, with 14 bases between them. This CDR3 is 15 amino acids long. Germline V lookup: CDR1 MNHEY, CDR2 SVGAGI. The CDR3 protein is CASSSRGPGKNIQYF. The CDR3 DNA sequence: TGTGCCAGCAGTTCCCGTGGACCGGGAAAAAACATTCAGTACTTC.

In this sample, this clonotype turned up a few times. The rearrangement links TRBV14 to TRBJ1-6, with no clear D. Germline V lookup: CDR1 SGHDN, CDR2 FVKESK. V was shortened by 2 bases and J by 9 bases, with 11 bases between the two germline ends. This CDR3 spans 14 amino acids. The CDR3 coding sequence is TGTGCCAGCAGCCAACGAACACTATCTTCACCCCTCCACTTT. Residues: CASSQRTLSSPLHF.

The chain recombines TRBV28 with TRBJ2-4; D is ambiguous. CDR1 and CDR2 from the germline V gene are MDHEN and SYDVKM. The CDR3 covers 16 residues. V shed 3 bases and J shed 8 bases, with 20 bases lying between them. The CDR3 nucleotides read TGTGCCAGCAGTTTGGCCCTAGGCAAGGGCATAGACATTCAGTACTTC. This codes for CASSLALGKGIDIQYF.

This clonotype was seen more than once but under ten times. The CDR3 loop reads CASRPPDRPRPLHF. DNA for the CDR3: TGTGCCAGCAGGCCTCCGGACAGGCCCAGACCCCTCCACTTT. The rearrangement links TRBV6-2 or TRBV6-3 to TRBJ1-6; 7 bases line up with TRBD1. V gave up 6 bases and J gave up 12 bases; unmatched junction bases: 11. CDR3 length: 14 residues. From germline, CDR1 is MNHEY and CDR2 SVGEGT.

The chain carries TRBV7-2 and TRBJ2-3; 16 nucleotides align to TRBD2. V lost 4 bases to trimming and J lost 10 bases; unmatched junction nucleotides: 5. The CDR3 is made up of 15 amino acids. CDR1 is SGHTA, CDR2 FQGNSA, per germline. The CDR3 loop is CASSYSGLAGGAQYF. CDR3 sequence (DNA): TGTGCCAGCAGCTACTCGGGACTAGCGGGGGGGGCGCAGTATTTT.

Ten or more counts support this clonotype. The genes are TRBV27 and TRBJ2-3; the D call may be TRBD1 or TRBD2 (6 bases each). The V end was cut by 11 bases, the J end by 1 base, with 13 bases between. CDR3 length: 13 amino acids. Germline-derived CDR1 and CDR2 are MNHEY and SMNVEV (reference sequence). CDR3 region: CAPPRGGTDTQYF. CDR3 DNA sequence: TGTGCCCCCCCGAGGGGGGGCACAGATACGCAGTATTTT.

The rearrangement uses TRBV12-3 or TRBV12-4 and TRBJ2-5; maybe TRBD1 (6 bases). The CDR3 has 12 residues. The V end lost 4 bases, the J end lost 11 bases, and 14 bases lay between the germline ends. As DNA, the CDR3 is TGTGCCAGCAGTTGGACAGCCAATGAGCAGTACTTC. This encodes CASSWTANEQYF.

This clonotype has ten or more counts. The chain couples TRBV2 to TRBJ2-5; TRBD2 agrees at 10 bases. Per the germline V gene, CDR1 is SNHLY and CDR2 is FYNNEI. The V and J ends lost 7 bases and 5 bases, in that order; junction bases with no gene match: 13. The CDR3 has 16 amino acids. The CDR3 is CASTEGLAGVLETQYF. The DNA of the CDR3 is TGTGCCAGCACCGAGGGGCTAGCGGGGGTTTTGGAGACCCAGTACTTC.

The chain is built from TRBV9 and TRBJ1-2, with TRBD1 matching 7 bases. V lost 4 bases and J lost 6; bases outside the gene matches: 6. The CDR3 runs 13 residues. Germline assignment: CDR1 SGDLS and CDR2 YYNGEE. The CDR3 reads CASSPRGRDGYTF. CDR3 coding DNA: TGTGCCAGCAGCCCTAGGGGGCGAGATGGCTACACCTTC.

Note on this clonotype: A junction boundary mismatches the germline segment, possibly from a read error. The chain combines TRBV27 with TRBJ1-4; D is uncertain. In germline, CDR1 is MNHEY, CDR2 SMNVEV (reference sequence). CDR3 length: 14 residues. The CDR3 region has the DNA TGTGCCAGCAGTCCGAGTGCAACTAATGAAAAACGGTTTTTT. It is translated as CASSPSATNEKRFF. The full variable domain, rest sourced from reference TRBV27 and TRBJ1-4, is EAQVTQNPRYLITVTGKKLTVTCSQNMNHEYMSWYRQDPGLGLRQIYYSMNVEVTDKGDVPEGYKVSRKEKRNFPLILESPSPNQTSLYFCASSPSATNEKRFFGSGTQLSVL.

This clonotype was counted at least ten times. J is TRBJ2-5 and V is TRBV29-1; D might be TRBD1 or TRBD2, each matching 5 bases. The V gene's germline CDR1 is SQVTM and CDR2 ANQGSEA. V lost 7 bases and J lost 5, with 23 bases in between. The CDR3 has 15 amino acids. CDR3 DNA: TGCAGCGCAACACGGGACCTCGGGCCGGGGGAGACCCAGTACTTC. Translating it yields CSATRDLGPGETQYF.

In its sample, this clonotype was seen many times. The CDR3 spells CASSHGTVYNSPLHF. CDR3 bases: TGTGCCAGCAGCCATGGGACAGTCTATAATTCACCCCTCCACTTT. The chain joins TRBV7-2 to TRBJ1-6; 7 positions match TRBD1. Losses at the gene ends were 5 bases for V and 3 bases for J; bases not matched to a gene: 4. The CDR3 runs to 15 residues. Germline CDR1 SGHTA, CDR2 FQGNSA.

This clonotype was observed at least ten times. This chain uses TRBV10-2 with TRBJ2-3, with 7 bases that match TRBD2. CDR3 size: 16 residues. Germline CDR1 WSHSY, CDR2 SAAADI. V lost 3 bases and J lost 4; bases outside the gene matches: 10. Here the CDR3 DNA reads TGCGCCAGCAGTGACCACCGACTAGCAGGTGCAGATACGCAGTATTTT. Translation gives CASSDHRLAGADTQYF.

This clonotype was found a few times. A much larger clone differs by one base, so this may be a read error. The chain is built from TRBV7-9 and TRBJ1-1, with D possibly TRBD1 on 6 matching bases. CDR1 is SEHNR, CDR2 FQNEAQ, per germline (reference sequence). There are 14 residues in the CDR3. The CDR3 bases are TGTGCCAGCAGCTCCGGGACAACGAACACTGAAACTTTCTTT. Its protein is CASSSGTTNTETFF.

CDR3 nucleotide sequence: TGTGCCAGCGGAGAGAACTATGGCTACACCTTC. Its protein product is CASGENYGYTF. This sequence joins TRBV9 and TRBJ1-2; D uncertain. This CDR3 has 11 residues. V lost 7 bases and J 2 bases, leaving 6 bases between the germline ends. From germline, CDR1 is SGDLS and CDR2 YYNGEE.

CDR3 coding DNA: TGTGCCAGCAGTCAACTAGCGGGGCAAGACAATGAGCAGTTCTTC. Its translation is CASSQLAGQDNEQFF. The J gene is TRBJ2-1, the V gene TRBV28; 10 bases align to TRBD2. V was clipped by 5 bases and J by 5 bases; unmatched bases: 6. Germline lookup yields CDR1 MDHEN and CDR2 SYDVKM. This CDR3 contains 15 residues. The full variable domain, completed using reference TRBV28 and TRBJ2-1, is DVKVTQSSRYLVKRTGEKVFLECVQDMDHENMFWYRQDPGLGLRLIYFSYDVKMKEKGDIPEGYSVSREKKERFSLILESASTNQTSMYLCASSQLAGQDNEQFFGPGTRLTVL.

This clonotype was seen only a few times. V and J are TRBV5-5 and TRBJ1-5, with 7 bases aligning to TRBD1. The V segment lost 1 base and the J segment 2 bases; nucleotides outside the gene matches: 3. This CDR3 has 15 amino acids. Germline V gene lookup returns CDR1 SGHKS and CDR2 YYEKEE (reference sequence). The CDR3 DNA is TGTGCCAGCAGCTTGATAGGGGGCGGCAATCAGCCCCAGCATTTT. Amino acids: CASSLIGGGNQPQHF.

This clonotype has more than one count but fewer than ten. A clone one base away is much larger, so this may be a read error. The rearrangement uses TRBV20-1 and TRBJ2-1, with 12 bases matching TRBD2. J gave up 8 bases and V 6 bases, and 8 bases lay outside the gene matches. Germline CDR1 reads DFQATT; CDR2 reads SNEGSKA (reference sequence). The CDR3 contains 14 residues. CDR3 region: CSAYGLAGKDEQFF. The CDR3 DNA follows: TGCAGTGCATACGGACTAGCGGGGAAGGATGAGCAGTTCTTC.